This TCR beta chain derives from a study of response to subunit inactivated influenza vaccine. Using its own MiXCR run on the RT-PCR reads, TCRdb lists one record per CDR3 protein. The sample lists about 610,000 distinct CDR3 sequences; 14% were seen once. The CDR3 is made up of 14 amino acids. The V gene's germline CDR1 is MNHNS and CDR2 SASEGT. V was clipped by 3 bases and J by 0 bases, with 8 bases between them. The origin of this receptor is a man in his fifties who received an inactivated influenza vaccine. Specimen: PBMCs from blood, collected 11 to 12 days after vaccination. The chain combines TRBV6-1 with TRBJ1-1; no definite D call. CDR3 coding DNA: TGTGCCAGCAGTGACACGTCGATGAACACTGAAGCTTTCTTT. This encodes CASSDTSMNTEAFF.